What follows describes a single TCR beta chain. The antigen is not known. This sample was included in a study of T cells in localized non-small cell lung cancer. Study outcomes and limitations: Without multi-region sequencing, intratumor heterogeneity could not be excluded. Adjacent lung tissue had a median about 57 of the top 100 clones found in the tumor.

TCRdb's table, derived via immunoSEQ multiplex PCR, lists solely in-frame clones and lacks some. This sample carries around 20,000 clones, approximately 91% of them seen once, and the ten largest clones take approximately 8.7%. The CDR3 length is 14 residues. V shed 3 bases and J shed 4 bases, with 12 bases lying between them. Per germline, CDR1 ENHRY and CDR2 SYGVKD. The TCR comes from a man aged 35 to 69 with stage I lung adenocarcinoma. The chain uses TRBV10-3 and TRBJ1-2; possible D gene TRBD1, 5 bases. The source was peripheral blood, collected before any cancer treatment. CDR3 DNA: TGTGCCATCAGTGAAAAGGAGGGACGCTATGGCTACACCTTC. Its protein product is CAISEKEGRYGYTF.